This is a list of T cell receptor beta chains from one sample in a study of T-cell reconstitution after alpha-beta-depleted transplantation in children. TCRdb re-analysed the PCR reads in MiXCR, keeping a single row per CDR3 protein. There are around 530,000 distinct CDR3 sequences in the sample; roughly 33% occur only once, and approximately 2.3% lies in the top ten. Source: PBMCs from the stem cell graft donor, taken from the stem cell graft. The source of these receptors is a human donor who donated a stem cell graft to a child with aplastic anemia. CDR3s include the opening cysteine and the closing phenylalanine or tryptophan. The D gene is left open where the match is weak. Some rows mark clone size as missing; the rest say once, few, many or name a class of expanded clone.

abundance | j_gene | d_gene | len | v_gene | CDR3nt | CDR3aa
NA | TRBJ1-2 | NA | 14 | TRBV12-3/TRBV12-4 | TGTGCCAGCAGTCCCCGGGGGGTACACTATGGCTACACCTTC | CASSPRGVHYGYTF
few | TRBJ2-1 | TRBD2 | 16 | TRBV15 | TGTGCCACCAGCAGAGCAGGCGGGAGGGCCGATTTTGAGCAGTTCTTC | CATSRAGGRADFEQFF
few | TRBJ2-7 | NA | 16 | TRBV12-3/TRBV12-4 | TGTGCCAGCAGTGCGAGCAGGGCTCCTAGCTCCTACGAGCAGTACTTC | CASSASRAPSSYEQYF
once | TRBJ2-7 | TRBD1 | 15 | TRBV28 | TGTGCCAGCAGACCGACAGGGGGGAGCTCCTACGAGCAGTACTTC | CASRPTGGSSYEQYF
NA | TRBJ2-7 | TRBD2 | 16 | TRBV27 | TGTGCCAGCTCAGTTTATGGGGGAGGGCCTCTATACGAGCAGTACTTC | CASSVYGGGPLYEQYF
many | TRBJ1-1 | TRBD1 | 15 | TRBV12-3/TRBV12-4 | TGTGCCAGCAGCCCTCATCAGGGGGGGAACACTGAAGCTTTCTTT | CASSPHQGGNTEAFF
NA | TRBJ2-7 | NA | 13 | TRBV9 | TGTGCCAGCAGCGTAGAACTAGTAGGCGAGCAGTACTTC | CASSVELVGEQYF
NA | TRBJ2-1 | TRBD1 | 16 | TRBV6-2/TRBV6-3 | TGTGCCAGCAGTTCAACGACAGGGAATAATCGCAATGAGCAGTTCTTC | CASSSTTGNNRNEQFF
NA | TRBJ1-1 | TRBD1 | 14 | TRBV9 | TGTGCCAGCAGCGAGGATAACAGGGGCACTGAAGCTTTCTTT | CASSEDNRGTEAFF
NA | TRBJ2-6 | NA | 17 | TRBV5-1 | TGCGCCAGCAGCTTGACAGCCTCCTCCTCTGGGGCCAACGTCCTGACTTTC | CASSLTASSSGANVLTF
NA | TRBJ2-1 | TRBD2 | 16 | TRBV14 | TGTGCCAGCAGCAGCCTAGGACTAGCGGCCTACAATGAGCAGTTCTTC | CASSSLGLAAYNEQFF
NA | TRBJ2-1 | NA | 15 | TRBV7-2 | TGTGCCAGCAGCTTAGAAACTTACTCCTACAATGAGCAGTTCTTC | CASSLETYSYNEQFF
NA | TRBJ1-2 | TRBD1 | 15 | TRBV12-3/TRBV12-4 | TGTGCCAGCAGTCCAATCGACAGGGCTAACTATGGCTACACCTTC | CASSPIDRANYGYTF
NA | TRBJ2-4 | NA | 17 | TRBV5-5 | TGTGCCAGCAGCTTGGCTGCTACAGGGAAAGCCAAAAACATTCAGTACTTC | CASSLAATGKAKNIQYF
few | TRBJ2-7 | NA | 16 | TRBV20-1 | TGCAGTGCTAGTAAAATCTCGGCGTCGGATAACTACGAGCAGTACTTC | CSASKISASDNYEQYF
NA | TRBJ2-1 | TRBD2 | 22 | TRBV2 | TGTGCCAGCAGTGAAAGAGGGGAACTAGCGGGTTCGGTTCAATCCCGTTTCAATGAGCAGTTCTTC | CASSERGELAGSVQSRFNEQFF
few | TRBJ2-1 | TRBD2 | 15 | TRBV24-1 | TGTGCCACCAGTGTTAGTCTAGCGGGAGTCACTGAGCAGTTCTTC | CATSVSLAGVTEQFF
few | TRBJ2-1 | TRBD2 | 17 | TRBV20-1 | TGCAGTGCTAGGAGGCTAGCGGGAGAGAGCCACTACAATGAGCAGTTCTTC | CSARRLAGESHYNEQFF
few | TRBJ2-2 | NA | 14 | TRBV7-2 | TGTGCCAGCAGCAACAGCTCGAACACCGGGGAGCTGTTTTTT | CASSNSSNTGELFF
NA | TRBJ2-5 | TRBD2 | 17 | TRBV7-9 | TGTGCCAGCAGCAGTCCGACTAGCGGGGACCATGGGGAGACCCAGTACTTC | CASSSPTSGDHGETQYF
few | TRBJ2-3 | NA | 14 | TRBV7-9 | TGTGCCAGCAGCTTAGGAACTGCCACAGATACGCAGTATTTT | CASSLGTATDTQYF
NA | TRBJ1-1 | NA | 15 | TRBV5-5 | TGTGCCAGCAGCCCGGGCCCGGTCGGGGGCACTGAAGCTTTCTTT | CASSPGPVGGTEAFF
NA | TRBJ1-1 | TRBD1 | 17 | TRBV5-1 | TGCGCCAGCAGCTTGTCCGATCTTAGGGGGCTGGGCACTGAAGCTTTCTTT | CASSLSDLRGLGTEAFF
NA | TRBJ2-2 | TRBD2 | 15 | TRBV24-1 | TGTGCCACCAGTGGCAGCGGGAGACCAACCGGGGAGCTGTTTTTT | CATSGSGRPTGELFF
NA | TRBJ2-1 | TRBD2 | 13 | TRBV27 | TGTGCCAGCAGTCGGGGGGGCCCCAATGAGCAGTTCTTC | CASSRGGPNEQFF
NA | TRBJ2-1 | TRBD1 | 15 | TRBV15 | TGTGCCACCAGCCGTCCGGGACAGGGTAAAAATGAGCAGTTCTTC | CATSRPGQGKNEQFF
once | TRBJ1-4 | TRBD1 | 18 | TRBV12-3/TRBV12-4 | TGTGCCAGCACCACAGTTTCGACAGGGTTTCGTGGTAATGAAAAACTGTTTTTT | CASTTVSTGFRGNEKLFF
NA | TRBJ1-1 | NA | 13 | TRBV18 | TGTGCCAGCTCACCTAATGATGAGCTCGGAGCTTTCTTT | CASSPNDELGAFF
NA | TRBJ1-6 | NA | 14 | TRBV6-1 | TGTGCCAGCAGGGGCGGGCCCCATAATTCACCCCTCCACTTT | CASRGGPHNSPLHF
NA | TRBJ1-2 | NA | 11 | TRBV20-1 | TGCAGTGCTAGCCGGGGGGCTGGCTACACCTTC | CSASRGAGYTF
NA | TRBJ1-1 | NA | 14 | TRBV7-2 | TGTGCCAGCAGCCACCATGGGGCGGACACTGAAGCTTTCTTT | CASSHHGADTEAFF
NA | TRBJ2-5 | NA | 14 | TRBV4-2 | TGTGCCAGCAGCCGGGGGGAGAATGAAGAGACCCAGTACTTC | CASSRGENEETQYF
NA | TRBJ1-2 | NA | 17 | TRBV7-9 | TGTGCCAGCAGCCAAGGTGATACGGAGAGACACAACTATGGCTACACCTTC | CASSQGDTERHNYGYTF
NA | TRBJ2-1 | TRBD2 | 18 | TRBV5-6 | TGTGCCAGCAGCTCCGGGACTAGCGTCTTGCGCGCCTACAATGAGCAGTTCTTC | CASSSGTSVLRAYNEQFF
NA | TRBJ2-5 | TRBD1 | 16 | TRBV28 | TGTGCCAGCAGTTTAGGGTCAACAGGGGGCCAAGAGACCCAGTACTTC | CASSLGSTGGQETQYF
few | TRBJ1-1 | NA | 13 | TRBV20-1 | TGCAGTGCCCCCCGGGACCCGAACACTGAAGCTTTCTTT | CSAPRDPNTEAFF
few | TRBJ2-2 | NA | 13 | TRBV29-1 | TGCAGCGTTGCAGGGGAGGGCACCGGGGAGCTGTTTTTT | CSVAGEGTGELFF
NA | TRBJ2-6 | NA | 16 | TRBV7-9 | TGTGCCAGCAGCGACGGGGGCGCAGGAGGGGCCAACGTCCTGACTTTC | CASSDGGAGGANVLTF
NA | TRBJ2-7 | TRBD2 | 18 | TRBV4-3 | TGCGCCAGCAGCCAAGCTACGAGGGGGACTAGCGGGAGCTCCGAGCAGTACTTC | CASSQATRGTSGSSEQYF
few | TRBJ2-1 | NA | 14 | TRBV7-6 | TGTGCCAGCCGCCGGGGGGCCTCAATTGAGCGGCAGTTCTTC | CASRRGASIERQFF
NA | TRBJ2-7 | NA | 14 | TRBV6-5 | TGTGCCAGCAGTTATAGGGGGGACTCCTACGAGCAGTACTTC | CASSYRGDSYEQYF
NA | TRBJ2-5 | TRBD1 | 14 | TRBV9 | TGTGCCAGCAGCGGACAGGGGTTGGGAGAGACCCAGTACTTC | CASSGQGLGETQYF
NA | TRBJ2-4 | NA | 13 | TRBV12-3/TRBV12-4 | TGTGCCAGCAGTTCCTCGGACAAAAACATTCAGTACTTC | CASSSSDKNIQYF
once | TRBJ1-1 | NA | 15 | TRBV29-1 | TGCAGCGTGAAAGGAGACGGGAAAATGAACACTGAAGCTTTGTTT | CSVKGDGKMNTEALF
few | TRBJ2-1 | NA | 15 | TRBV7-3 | TGTGCCAGCAGCTTAAGTCCGGGAGTTTACAATGAGCAGTTCTTC | CASSLSPGVYNEQFF
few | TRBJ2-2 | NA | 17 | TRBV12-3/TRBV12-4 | TGTGCCAGCAGTTCATTATCCGGGAAACCGGGGACCGGGGAGCTGTTTTTT | CASSSLSGKPGTGELFF
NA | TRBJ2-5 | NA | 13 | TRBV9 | TGTGCCAGCAGCGTAATGGGGTTAGAGACCCAGTACTTC | CASSVMGLETQYF
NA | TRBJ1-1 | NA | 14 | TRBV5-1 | TGCGCCAGCATGCTGGGGTATTCGAACACTGAAGCTTTCTTT | CASMLGYSNTEAFF